Listed below are T cell receptor beta chains from one sample, sequenced in a study of blood T cells in healthy people across ages. TCRdb redid the calling of the 5' RACE reads with MiXCR, one entry per CDR3 protein. The top ten clones hold around 9.6% of a sample with 800,000 to 950,000 distinct CDR3 sequences, about 27% of them seen once. This same sample was also taken into another study, of T cells of mothers and their children.

The sequenced material came from blood. Receptors originate from a woman aged 40 to 50 in good health. CDR3s include the opening cysteine and the closing phenylalanine or tryptophan. Each record gives: clone size, D gene, V gene, J gene, CDR3 DNA, CDR3 protein. The D gene is left open where the match is weak. Part of the rows lack a size; the others show once, few, many or a class for expanded clones.

clone size: NA
D gene: NA
V gene: TRBV6-1
J gene: TRBJ2-4
CDR3 DNA: TGTGCCAGCAGTGAAGCGGGCAGTACGTACTTC
CDR3 protein: CASSEAGSTYF

clone size: few
D gene: TRBD2
V gene: TRBV3-1
J gene: TRBJ2-1
CDR3 DNA: TGTGCCAGCAGGGGCGGGACTAGCGGGGGTGCAACCTACAATGAGCAGTTCTTC
CDR3 protein: CASRGGTSGGATYNEQFF

clone size: NA
D gene: TRBD1
V gene: TRBV15
J gene: TRBJ1-5
CDR3 DNA: TGTGCCACCAGCAGACAGGGGGCTGGCCAGCCCCAGCATTTT
CDR3 protein: CATSRQGAGQPQHF

clone size: NA
D gene: TRBD2
V gene: TRBV5-1
J gene: TRBJ2-3
CDR3 DNA: TGCGCCAGCAGCCCTAGCGGGGGGTTCGGAGGCGCAGATACGCAGTGTTTT
CDR3 protein: CASSPSGGFGGADTQCF

clone size: NA
D gene: NA
V gene: TRBV7-3
J gene: TRBJ1-6
CDR3 DNA: TGTGCCAGCAGCTTAACAAGGAGGGTGACAGTGAATTCACCCCTCCACTTT
CDR3 protein: CASSLTRRVTVNSPLHF

clone size: NA
D gene: NA
V gene: TRBV6-5
J gene: TRBJ2-3
CDR3 DNA: TGTGCCAGCAGAACCGTCGGGGGCACAGATACGCAGTATTTT
CDR3 protein: CASRTVGGTDTQYF

clone size: many
D gene: NA
V gene: TRBV20-1
J gene: TRBJ2-7
CDR3 DNA: TGCAGTGCTAGCCGTCTTGAGGGGCAGTACTTC
CDR3 protein: CSASRLEGQYF

clone size: few
D gene: NA
V gene: TRBV7-3
J gene: TRBJ2-7
CDR3 DNA: TGTGCCAGCAGCTTAGGTCTGGCGGGGGCGTCCGAGCAGTACTTC
CDR3 protein: CASSLGLAGASEQYF

clone size: few
D gene: NA
V gene: TRBV11-1
J gene: TRBJ1-2
CDR3 DNA: TGTGCCAGCAGCTCGTCAACGGGGAACTATGGCTACACCTTC
CDR3 protein: CASSSSTGNYGYTF

clone size: many
D gene: TRBD2
V gene: TRBV10-3
J gene: TRBJ2-5
CDR3 DNA: TGTGCCATCAGCCGTGGGGGGGACCAAGAGACCCAGTACTTC
CDR3 protein: CAISRGGDQETQYF

clone size: few
D gene: NA
V gene: TRBV18
J gene: TRBJ1-5
CDR3 DNA: TGTGCCAGCTCACCTACTACAGGGTTTCAGCCCCAGCATTTT
CDR3 protein: CASSPTTGFQPQHF

clone size: many
D gene: NA
V gene: TRBV12-3/TRBV12-4
J gene: TRBJ2-3
CDR3 DNA: TGTGCCAGCAGCTTATCTAGCACAGATACGCAGTATTTT
CDR3 protein: CASSLSSTDTQYF

clone size: many
D gene: NA
V gene: TRBV12-3/TRBV12-4
J gene: TRBJ2-7
CDR3 DNA: TGTGCCAGCTCAAACGGTCGATTGACCCGCGAGCAGTACTTC
CDR3 protein: CASSNGRLTREQYF